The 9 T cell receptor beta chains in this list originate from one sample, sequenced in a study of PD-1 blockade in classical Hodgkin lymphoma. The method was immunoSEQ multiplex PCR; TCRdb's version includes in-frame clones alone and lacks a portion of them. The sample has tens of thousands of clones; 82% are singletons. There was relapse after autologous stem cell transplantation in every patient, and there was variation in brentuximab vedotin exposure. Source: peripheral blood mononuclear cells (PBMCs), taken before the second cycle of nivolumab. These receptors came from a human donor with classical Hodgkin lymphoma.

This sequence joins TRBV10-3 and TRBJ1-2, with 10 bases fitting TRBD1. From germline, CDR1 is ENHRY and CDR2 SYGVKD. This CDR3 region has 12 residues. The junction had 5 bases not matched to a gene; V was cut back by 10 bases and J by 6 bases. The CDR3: CANSDRGDGYTF. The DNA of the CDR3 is TGTGCCAACTCGGACAGGGGGGATGGCTACACCTTC.

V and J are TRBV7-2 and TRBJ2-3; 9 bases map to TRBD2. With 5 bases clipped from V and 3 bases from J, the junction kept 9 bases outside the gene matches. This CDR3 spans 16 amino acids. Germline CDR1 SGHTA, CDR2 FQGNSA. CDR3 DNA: TGTGCCAGCAGCCGGGCTTCTAGCGGGGTAACAGATACGCAGTATTTT. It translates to CASSRASSGVTDTQYF.

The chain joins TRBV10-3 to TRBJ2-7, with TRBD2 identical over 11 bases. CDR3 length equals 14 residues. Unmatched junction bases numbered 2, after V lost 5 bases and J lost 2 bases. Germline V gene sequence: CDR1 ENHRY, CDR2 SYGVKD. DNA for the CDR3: TGTGCCATCAGTCCTAGCGGGGGGCCCTACGAGCAGTACTTC. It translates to CAISPSGGPYEQYF.

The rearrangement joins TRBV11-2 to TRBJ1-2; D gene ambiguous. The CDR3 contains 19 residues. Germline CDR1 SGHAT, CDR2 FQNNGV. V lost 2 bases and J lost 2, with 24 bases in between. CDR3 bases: TGTGCCAGCAGCTTATACATCTCTATGGTTGGCGATGAAAACTATGGCTACACCTTC. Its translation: CASSLYISMVGDENYGYTF.

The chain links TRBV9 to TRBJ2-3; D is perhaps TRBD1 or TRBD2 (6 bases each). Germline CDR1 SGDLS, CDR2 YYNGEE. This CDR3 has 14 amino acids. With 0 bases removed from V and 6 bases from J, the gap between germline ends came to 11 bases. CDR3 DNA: TGTGCCAGCAGCGTAGATCGAGGGGGGGATACGCAGTATTTT. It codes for CASSVDRGGDTQYF.

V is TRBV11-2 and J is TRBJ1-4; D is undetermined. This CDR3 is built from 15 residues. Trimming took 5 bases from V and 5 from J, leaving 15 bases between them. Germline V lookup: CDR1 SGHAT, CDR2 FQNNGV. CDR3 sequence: CASSPNGLMNEKLFF. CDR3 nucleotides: TGTGCCAGCAGCCCGAATGGATTGATGAATGAAAAACTGTTTTTT.

The DNA of the CDR3 is TGTGCCAGCAGCTTAGAAAGCGCAGGGGCCTACGAGCAGTACTTC. This encodes CASSLESAGAYEQYF. The gene calls are TRBV7-3 and TRBJ2-7; the D gene is possibly TRBD1 (6 bases). CDR3 length: 15 amino acids. Trimming removed 2 bases at V and 2 bases at J, with 13 bases between. Germline CDR1 and CDR2: SGHTA and FQGTGA.

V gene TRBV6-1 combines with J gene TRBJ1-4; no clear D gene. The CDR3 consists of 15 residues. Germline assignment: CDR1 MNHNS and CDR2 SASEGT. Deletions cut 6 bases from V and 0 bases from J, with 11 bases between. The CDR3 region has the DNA TGTGCCAGCAGCCAAGAGATCGCAACTAATGAAAAACTGTTTTTT. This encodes CASSQEIATNEKLFF.

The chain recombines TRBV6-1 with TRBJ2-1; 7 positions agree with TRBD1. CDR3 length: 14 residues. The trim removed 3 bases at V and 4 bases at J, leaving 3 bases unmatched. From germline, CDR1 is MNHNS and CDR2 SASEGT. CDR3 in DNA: TGTGCCAGCAGTGACTGGACAGGATACAATGAGCAGTTCTTC. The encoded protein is CASSDWTGYNEQFF.